Each of the 27 T cell receptor beta chains below was sequenced from the same sample in a study of response to subunit inactivated influenza vaccine. TCRdb reprocessed the RT-PCR reads with MiXCR, giving one entry per CDR3 protein. The repertoire has some 800,000 distinct CDR3 sequences, less than 25% of them found once; the top ten carry roughly a tenth. The material was PBMCs from blood, obtained around 5 days after vaccination. The receptors shown here come from a man aged 50 to 59 who received an inactivated influenza vaccine.

This clonotype was counted between two and nine times. The rearrangement links TRBV29-1 to TRBJ2-1; 10 positions agree with TRBD2. The CDR3 spans 14 residues. Germline CDR1 SQVTM, CDR2 ANQGSEA. J lost 0 bases, V lost 8 bases, and 4 bases had no gene match. DNA of the CDR3: TGCAGCTCGAGACTAGCGGGCTCCTACAATGAGCAGTTCTTC. It encodes CSSRLAGSYNEQFF.

The chain is built from TRBV15 and TRBJ2-7; D remains ambiguous. Germline V gene sequence: CDR1 LNHNV, CDR2 YYDKDF (reference sequence). The CDR3 has 13 amino acids. V lost 3 bases and J 4 bases, leaving 10 bases between the germline ends. The CDR3 is CATSSTETYEQYF. DNA for the CDR3: TGTGCCACCAGCAGTACAGAGACTTACGAGCAGTACTTC.

This clonotype turned up a few times. The V gene is TRBV9, the J gene TRBJ2-1; 12 bases are a match to TRBD2. CDR3 size: 15 residues. Germline V gene sequence: CDR1 SGDLS, CDR2 YYNGEE. The V segment lost 3 bases and the J segment 8 bases; nucleotides outside the gene matches: 6. This CDR3 reads CASSASGRAGDEQFF. In nucleotides, the CDR3 is TGTGCCAGCAGCGCTAGCGGGAGGGCAGGGGATGAGCAGTTCTTC. Complete variable domain (other parts from reference TRBV9 and TRBJ2-1): DSGVTQTPKHLITATGQRVTLRCSPRSGDLSVYWYQQSLDQGLQFLIQYYNGEERAKGNILERFSAQQFPDLHSELNLSSLELGDSALYFCASSASGRAGDEQFFGPGTRLTVL.

CDR3 coding DNA: TGTGCCAGCAGTTTGCGTCAGTATGGCTACACCTTC. It yields the protein CASSLRQYGYTF. The V call is TRBV12-3 or TRBV12-4, the J call TRBJ1-2; D is unclear. Trimming removed 3 bases at V and 5 bases at J, with 7 bases between. The CDR3 is 12 residues long.

This clonotype was recorded a few times. The rearrangement uses TRBV20-1 and TRBJ2-7, with 10 bases identical to TRBD1. CDR1 and CDR2 from the germline V gene are DFQATT and SNEGSKA (reference sequence). With 6 bases clipped from V and 7 bases from J, the junction kept 9 bases outside the gene matches. This CDR3 spans 13 amino acids. CDR3 sequence: CSARTGGVREQYF. The CDR3 nucleotides read TGCAGTGCCCGGACAGGGGGGGTTCGGGAGCAGTACTTC.

This clonotype has ten or more counts. V usage is TRBV5-1 and J usage is TRBJ2-1, with 7 bases that match TRBD2. Germline V CDR1 and CDR2: SGHRS, YFSETQ. With 0 bases clipped from V and 3 bases from J, the junction kept 6 bases outside the gene matches. This CDR3 has 16 residues. The CDR3 region has the DNA TGCGCCAGCAGCTTGGGCGGAGGCGGGGGCTACAATGAGCAGTTCTTC. Translated: CASSLGGGGGYNEQFF.

The chain joins TRBV10-3 to TRBJ2-2; D remains ambiguous. This CDR3 is built from 14 residues. Trimming removed 3 bases at V and 1 base at J, with 6 bases between. Germline assignment: CDR1 ENHRY and CDR2 SYGVKD. CDR3 in amino acids: CAISELENTGELFF. In nucleotides, the CDR3 is TGTGCCATCAGTGAACTGGAGAACACCGGGGAGCTGTTTTTT.

V usage is TRBV6-2 or TRBV6-3 and J usage is TRBJ2-1, with TRBD2 matching over 10 bases. Germline V CDR1 and CDR2: MNHEY, SVGEGT. The J segment lost 7 bases and the V segment lost 2 bases, leaving 5 bases of the junction unmatched. This CDR3 contains 15 residues. The CDR3 protein is CASSYPASGRNEQFF. In DNA, the CDR3 is TGTGCCAGCAGTTACCCGGCTAGCGGGAGAAATGAGCAGTTCTTC.

The chain recombines TRBV28 with TRBJ2-3; possibly TRBD2 for D (6 bases). The CDR3 consists of 14 residues. Germline V lookup: CDR1 MDHEN, CDR2 SYDVKM. Trimming stripped 8 bases from V and 0 bases from J, with 12 bases between. The CDR3 region is CASGSSASTDTQYF. In nucleotides, the CDR3 is TGTGCCAGCGGCTCTAGCGCGAGCACAGATACGCAGTATTTT.

The gene calls are TRBV12-3 or TRBV12-4 and TRBJ2-5; possibly TRBD1 for D (6 bases). V was pared by 11 bases and J by 5 bases, with 18 bases between. The CDR3 runs to 13 residues. In DNA, the CDR3 is TGTGCCTCCCAAGGACAGTCCGTTGAGACCCAGTACTTC. It translates to CASQGQSVETQYF.

The table lists this clonotype with a count of one. The chain couples TRBV3-1 to TRBJ2-1, with 9 bases matching TRBD1. CDR3 length: 15 amino acids. Germline lookup yields CDR1 LGHDT and CDR2 YNNKEL (reference sequence). The trim removed 3 bases at V and 9 bases at J, leaving 9 bases unmatched. Here the CDR3 DNA reads TGTGCCAGCAGCCAGGGACAGGGTTCGGTCGGTGAGCAGTTCTTC. It encodes CASSQGQGSVGEQFF.

This clonotype was detected only a few times. The chain uses TRBV24-1 and TRBJ2-2; the D call may be TRBD1 or TRBD2 (5 bases each). V was trimmed by 4 bases and J by 0 bases, leaving 14 bases between them. This CDR3 is built from 17 residues. Germline V gene lookup returns CDR1 KGHDR and CDR2 SFDVKD. The CDR3, as DNA: TGTGCCACCAGTGACTCGGGACGATTCTCGAACACCGGGGAGCTGTTTTTT. Protein product: CATSDSGRFSNTGELFF.

This clonotype was seen a handful of times. The chain uses TRBV7-2 and TRBJ2-7, with a tentative D call TRBD2 (5 bases). Per germline, CDR1 SGHTA and CDR2 FQGNSA. The CDR3 is 15 amino acids. Trimming pared 1 base from V and 4 bases from J, leaving 14 bases between. The CDR3 spells CASSLGERRSYEQYF. The DNA of the CDR3 is TGTGCCAGCAGCTTAGGCGAGCGGAGGTCGTACGAGCAGTACTTC.

The genes are TRBV28 and TRBJ2-7, with D possibly matching TRBD2 (7 bases). CDR1 is MDHEN and CDR2 is SYDVKM in the germline V gene. The V and J ends lost 6 bases and 6 bases respectively, with 18 bases between them. This CDR3 region has 14 residues. CDR3 DNA sequence: TGTGCCAGCAGGGGAGGGAACAGGGATGGCGAGCAGTACTTC. This gives the protein CASRGGNRDGEQYF.

Many counts were recorded for this clonotype. V and J are TRBV5-4 and TRBJ2-7; a weak D match, TRBD2 (5 bases). CDR3 size: 15 residues. V was shortened by 4 bases and J by 0 bases, with 14 bases between the two germline ends. CDR1 and CDR2 (germline): SGHNT, YYREEE (reference sequence). This CDR3 is CASSRGGDNSYEQYF. DNA for the CDR3: TGTGCCAGCAGCCGCGGAGGTGACAACTCCTACGAGCAGTACTTC.

V gene TRBV18 combines with J gene TRBJ2-1; TRBD2 matches at 9 bases. This CDR3 has 15 amino acids. V dropped 5 bases and J dropped 5; count of bases not matched to a gene: 7. The germline V gene has CDR1 KGHSH and CDR2 LQKENI. CDR3 protein: CASSAPGLADNEQFF. The CDR3 nucleotides are TGTGCCAGCTCAGCTCCGGGACTAGCTGACAATGAGCAGTTCTTC.

This clonotype showed up just a few times. The J gene is TRBJ2-2, the V gene TRBV5-1, with 15 positions matching TRBD2. Per germline, CDR1 SGHRS and CDR2 YFSETQ. The CDR3 totals 17 residues. Trimming cost V 4 bases and J 6 bases; bases outside gene matches: 7. In DNA form, the CDR3 reads TGCGCCAGCAGCCCACGGACTAGCGGGGGGGCTGCCGGGGAGCTGTTTTTT. It is translated as CASSPRTSGGAAGELFF.

V gene TRBV4-3 combines with J gene TRBJ1-5; the D is unclear. Per the germline V gene, CDR1 is LGHNA and CDR2 is YSLEER. The CDR3 is 15 residues long. V was cut by 0 bases and J by 10 bases, with 16 bases left in between. The CDR3 loop reads CASSQDGELGAPQHF. The CDR3 DNA reads as TGCGCCAGCAGCCAAGATGGTGAGCTCGGTGCACCCCAGCATTTT.

The rearrangement uses TRBV21-1 and TRBJ2-7; no DNA check was done on the table's D call, TRBD1. TRBV21-1 is a documented pseudogene. The CDR3 is made up of 15 amino acids. The DNA for the CDR3 is TGTGCCAGCAGCACGACCCGGGACCGACTGCTCGAGCAGTACTTC. As protein: CASSTTRDRLLEQYF.

The rearrangement joins TRBV6-6 to TRBJ2-3; D assignment may be TRBD1 or TRBD2 (5 bases each). V was pared by 8 bases and J by 4 bases, with 10 bases between. CDR1 and CDR2 from the germline V gene are MNHNY and SVGAGI (reference sequence). This CDR3 is built from 12 residues. CDR3 loop: CASHGAADTQYF. CDR3 bases: TGTGCCAGCCACGGGGCGGCAGATACGCAGTATTTT.

Only a few counts were recorded for this clonotype. The chain uses TRBV2 and TRBJ2-1; no firm D call. CDR1 is SNHLY, CDR2 FYNNEI, per germline. V lost 5 bases to trimming and J lost 10 bases, with 15 bases between them. The CDR3 has 13 residues. CDR3 residues: CASSRLYIGEQFF. For the CDR3, the DNA is TGTGCCAGCAGTCGACTGTATATCGGGGAGCAGTTCTTC.

The V and J genes are TRBV7-9 and TRBJ2-1, with 7 bases aligning to TRBD2. The germline V gene has CDR1 SEHNR and CDR2 FQNEAQ (reference sequence). V shed 3 bases, J shed 6 bases, and the junction held 2 bases outside the gene matches. The CDR3 totals 13 residues. The CDR3 here is CASSFPSGNEQFF. In DNA form, the CDR3 reads TGTGCCAGCAGCTTTCCTAGCGGCAATGAGCAGTTCTTC. The variable domain in full, completed from reference TRBV7-9 and TRBJ2-1, reads DTGVSQNPRHKITKRGQNVTFRCDPISEHNRLYWYRQTLGQGPEFLTYFQNEAQLEKSRLLSDRFSAERPKGSFSTLEIQRTEQGDSAMYLCASSFPSGNEQFFGPGTRLTVL.

This clonotype was seen more than once but under ten times. J is TRBJ2-3 and V is TRBV10-3; D is possibly TRBD2 (6 bases). The CDR3 spans 17 residues. Between the trimmed V and J ends, which lost 0 bases and 2 bases, there was a span of 15 bases. Germline V lookup: CDR1 ENHRY, CDR2 SYGVKD. CDR3 sequence: CAISESTGRGATDTQYF. The CDR3 DNA reads TGTGCCATCAGTGAGTCGACGGGGCGGGGAGCCACAGATACGCAGTATTTT.

In this sample, this clonotype turned up a few times. The V call is TRBV20-1, the J call TRBJ2-1; D possibly matches TRBD1 or TRBD2 (6 bases each). This CDR3 has 14 residues. V was trimmed by 6 bases and J by 7 bases, leaving 19 bases between them. The germline CDR1 and CDR2 sequences are DFQATT and SNEGSKA (reference sequence). The CDR3 DNA follows: TGCAGTGCAGGGGGGAGGCTTGAGTTAAATGAGCAGTTCTTC. It specifies CSAGGRLELNEQFF.

This clonotype was detected ten times or more. This chain links TRBV20-1 with TRBJ2-7; 11 bases are a match to TRBD2. The J segment lost 4 bases and the V segment lost 1 base, leaving 0 bases of the junction unmatched. Germline-derived CDR1 and CDR2 are DFQATT and SNEGSKA (reference sequence). The CDR3 length is 13 residues. The CDR3 coding sequence is TGCAGTGCTAGAGTAGCGGGAGGGTACGAGCAGTACTTC. Encoded protein: CSARVAGGYEQYF.

V and J are TRBV12-3 or TRBV12-4 and TRBJ1-6; the D is unclear. Trimming removed 4 bases from V and 7 bases from J, with 11 bases in between. The CDR3 is 14 amino acids. The CDR3 reads CASSYNQENSPLHF. CDR3 DNA sequence: TGTGCCAGCAGTTATAACCAGGAAAATTCACCCCTCCACTTT.

The J gene is TRBJ1-1, the V gene TRBV9, with a possible D match to TRBD1 (5 bases). The CDR3 covers 15 residues. CDR1 is SGDLS, CDR2 YYNGEE, per germline. Trimming left V 3 bases short and J 0 bases short, with 12 bases between. DNA for the CDR3: TGTGCCAGCAGCGGCGGGGCAGCTATGAACACTGAAGCTTTCTTT. Protein: CASSGGAAMNTEAFF.